This is a list of T cell receptor beta chains from one sample in a study of cytomegalovirus exposure and HLA in healthy donors. The assay was immunoSEQ multiplex PCR, and TCRdb's table has in-frame clones only and misses some. The sample records some 160,000 clones, roughly 90% being singletons. Material: PBMCs. These receptors were collected from a man between 18 and 29 years old in good health and CMV-seronegative. Each CDR3 is given with its conserved first and last residue. The D gene is left open where the match is weak. Size values are once, few and many counts, or a class for expanded clones, and some rows have none.

j_call: TRBJ2-7
v_call: TRBV11-2
d_call: TRBD2
clone_size: NA
cdr3_nt: TGTGCCAGCAGCTTACGGGCTAGCGGGGGAGTAAAGTACGAGCAGTACTTC
cdr3_aa: CASSLRASGGVKYEQYF

j_call: TRBJ2-2
v_call: TRBV7-2
d_call: TRBD2
clone_size: NA
cdr3_nt: TGTGCCAGCAGCTTACCGGGGGGTATCGACACCGGGGAGCTGTTTTTT
cdr3_aa: CASSLPGGIDTGELFF

j_call: TRBJ2-1
v_call: TRBV25-1
d_call: TRBD2
clone_size: NA
cdr3_nt: TGTGCCAGCAGTGTGGGACTGGGAGGGAATGAGCAGTTCTTC
cdr3_aa: CASSVGLGGNEQFF

j_call: TRBJ1-2
v_call: TRBV18
d_call: NA
clone_size: NA
cdr3_nt: TGTGCCAGCTCACCACGGACAGAAGGAAGGGGCTACACCTTC
cdr3_aa: CASSPRTEGRGYTF

j_call: TRBJ2-2
v_call: TRBV27
d_call: TRBD2
clone_size: once
cdr3_nt: TGTGCCAGCAGTTTATTCGGACTAGCGGGAGTTTTTAGGGCCGGGGAGCTGTTTTTT
cdr3_aa: CASSLFGLAGVFRAGELFF

j_call: TRBJ2-7
v_call: TRBV9
d_call: NA
clone_size: once
cdr3_nt: TGTGCCAGCAGCGTAGTGGGGGGTAGCGAGCAGTACTTC
cdr3_aa: CASSVVGGSEQYF

j_call: TRBJ2-2
v_call: TRBV11-2
d_call: NA
clone_size: NA
cdr3_nt: TGTGCCAGCAGCCCCGACGGCGGAAACACCGGGGAGCTGTTTTTT
cdr3_aa: CASSPDGGNTGELFF

j_call: TRBJ2-7
v_call: TRBV5-1
d_call: NA
clone_size: NA
cdr3_nt: TGCGCCAGCAGCTTGGTCGGCCGGAGCTTCGAGCAGTACTTC
cdr3_aa: CASSLVGRSFEQYF

j_call: TRBJ2-7
v_call: TRBV7-2
d_call: TRBD1
clone_size: NA
cdr3_nt: TGTGCCAGCAGCTACACCGGGACAGGGGATGCCTACGAGCAGTACTTC
cdr3_aa: CASSYTGTGDAYEQYF

j_call: TRBJ1-1
v_call: TRBV27
d_call: NA
clone_size: NA
cdr3_nt: TGTGCCAGCAGTGGGGAGGTGAACACTGAAGCTTTCTTT
cdr3_aa: CASSGEVNTEAFF

j_call: TRBJ2-1
v_call: TRBV5-1
d_call: TRBD2
clone_size: NA
cdr3_nt: TGCGCCAGCAGCTTGGGACTAGCGGGAGGGCCCTACAATGAGCAGTTCTTC
cdr3_aa: CASSLGLAGGPYNEQFF

j_call: TRBJ2-1
v_call: TRBV9
d_call: TRBD2
clone_size: NA
cdr3_nt: TGTGCCAGCAGCTCCGGACTAGCGGGAGTAGTCGATGAGCAGTTCTTC
cdr3_aa: CASSSGLAGVVDEQFF

j_call: TRBJ2-3
v_call: TRBV4-3
d_call: TRBD2
clone_size: NA
cdr3_nt: TGCGCCAGCAGCCAAGATTTCGCGCTAGCGGGCACAGATACGCAGTATTTT
cdr3_aa: CASSQDFALAGTDTQYF

j_call: TRBJ2-6
v_call: TRBV5-1
d_call: NA
clone_size: NA
cdr3_nt: TGCGCCAGCAGCCTAAACAGGGCTGGGGCCAACGTCCTGACTTTC
cdr3_aa: CASSLNRAGANVLTF

j_call: TRBJ2-7
v_call: TRBV6-6
d_call: TRBD1
clone_size: NA
cdr3_nt: TGTGCCAGCAGAGGACAGGCAACTATCTACGAGCAGTACTTC
cdr3_aa: CASRGQATIYEQYF

j_call: TRBJ2-5
v_call: TRBV27
d_call: TRBD1
clone_size: once
cdr3_nt: TGTGCCAGAACGGACAGGGAGCAAGAGACCCAGTACTTC
cdr3_aa: CARTDREQETQYF

j_call: TRBJ1-1
v_call: TRBV11-2
d_call: NA
clone_size: NA
cdr3_nt: TGTGCCAGCAGCTTACGCCAGGGCACTGAAGCTTTCTTT
cdr3_aa: CASSLRQGTEAFF

j_call: TRBJ1-1
v_call: TRBV14
d_call: NA
clone_size: NA
cdr3_nt: TGTGCCAGCAGCCCCTGGGCAGGGGTAGCGAGGACTGAAGCTTTCTTT
cdr3_aa: CASSPWAGVARTEAFF

j_call: TRBJ1-5
v_call: TRBV15
d_call: NA
clone_size: NA
cdr3_nt: TGTGCCACCAGTAGAGGCAGGGTTAATCAGCCCCAGCATTTT
cdr3_aa: CATSRGRVNQPQHF

j_call: TRBJ2-1
v_call: TRBV7-2
d_call: NA
clone_size: NA
cdr3_nt: TGTGCCAGCAGCCAGCTAGCGCACCCGCCCGGGCCGTTCTTC
cdr3_aa: CASSQLAHPPGPFF

j_call: TRBJ1-2
v_call: TRBV7-2
d_call: TRBD1
clone_size: few
cdr3_nt: TGTGCCAGCAGCTTCACAGGGGGAGACTATGGCTACACCTTC
cdr3_aa: CASSFTGGDYGYTF

j_call: TRBJ2-2
v_call: TRBV5-1
d_call: NA
clone_size: NA
cdr3_nt: TGCGCCAGCAATGAGGGCGATAGGGCCGGGGAGCTGTTTTTT
cdr3_aa: CASNEGDRAGELFF

j_call: TRBJ2-5
v_call: TRBV10-2
d_call: NA
clone_size: few
cdr3_nt: TGCGCCAGCAGTGTACGGGTGGAGACCCAGTACTTC
cdr3_aa: CASSVRVETQYF

j_call: TRBJ2-1
v_call: TRBV9
d_call: TRBD2
clone_size: NA
cdr3_nt: TGTGCCAGCAGCGTAACTAGCGGGGGGTACAATGAGCAGTTCTTC
cdr3_aa: CASSVTSGGYNEQFF

j_call: TRBJ2-5
v_call: TRBV7-9
d_call: TRBD2
clone_size: NA
cdr3_nt: TGTGCCAGCAGCCTTTGGACTAGCGGGATTGAGACCCAGTACTTC
cdr3_aa: CASSLWTSGIETQYF

j_call: TRBJ2-2
v_call: TRBV30
d_call: TRBD2
clone_size: NA
cdr3_nt: TGTGCCTGGAGGCGGGGGGATAAGGACACCGGGGAGCTGTTTTTT
cdr3_aa: CAWRRGDKDTGELFF

j_call: TRBJ2-1
v_call: TRBV5-1
d_call: NA
clone_size: NA
cdr3_nt: TGCGCCAGCAGCTTGGACAGGGTATCCTACAATGAGCAGTTCTTC
cdr3_aa: CASSLDRVSYNEQFF

j_call: TRBJ2-4
v_call: TRBV18
d_call: TRBD1
clone_size: once
cdr3_nt: TGTGCCAGCTCACTCAACCAGGGACAGGGGTTGAACATTCAGTACTTC
cdr3_aa: CASSLNQGQGLNIQYF

j_call: TRBJ2-1
v_call: TRBV6-1
d_call: TRBD2
clone_size: NA
cdr3_nt: TGTGCCAGCAGTGCGCTGCGGGGCGGGAGAGGAAATGAGCAGTTCTTC
cdr3_aa: CASSALRGGRGNEQFF

j_call: TRBJ1-1
v_call: TRBV19
d_call: NA
clone_size: NA
cdr3_nt: TGTGCCAGTACCGAAACTCCGGAGGGGCAGTACTCTGAAGCTTTCTTT
cdr3_aa: CASTETPEGQYSEAFF

j_call: TRBJ1-2
v_call: TRBV4-3
d_call: NA
clone_size: NA
cdr3_nt: TGCGCCAGCAGCCACCAATTGACAGCTAACTATGGCTACACCTTC
cdr3_aa: CASSHQLTANYGYTF

j_call: TRBJ1-3
v_call: TRBV6-5
d_call: NA
clone_size: NA
cdr3_nt: TGTGCCAGCAGTTTAGGGACTGCTGGAAACACCATATATTTT
cdr3_aa: CASSLGTAGNTIYF

j_call: TRBJ2-1
v_call: TRBV6-5
d_call: NA
clone_size: NA
cdr3_nt: TGTGCCAGCAGTTTCCTGGGCTATGAGCAGTTCTTC
cdr3_aa: CASSFLGYEQFF

j_call: TRBJ2-7
v_call: TRBV27
d_call: NA
clone_size: NA
cdr3_nt: TGTGCCAGCAGTTTTTCCGGACTAAGGGTTCGTAACGAGCAGTACTTC
cdr3_aa: CASSFSGLRVRNEQYF

j_call: TRBJ2-3
v_call: TRBV10-3
d_call: NA
clone_size: once
cdr3_nt: TGTGCCATCACGTCGCCACTAACTAATACGCAGTATTTT
cdr3_aa: CAITSPLTNTQYF

j_call: TRBJ2-7
v_call: TRBV9
d_call: TRBD1
clone_size: NA
cdr3_nt: TGTGCCAGCAGCGTAAGACAGGGGGCCGGGGCCTACGAGCAGTACTTC
cdr3_aa: CASSVRQGAGAYEQYF

j_call: TRBJ2-3
v_call: TRBV25-1
d_call: TRBD1
clone_size: NA
cdr3_nt: TGTGCCAGCAGTGACCCCCGACAGGGGGGAAATACGCAGTATTTT
cdr3_aa: CASSDPRQGGNTQYF

j_call: TRBJ2-7
v_call: TRBV29-1
d_call: NA
clone_size: NA
cdr3_nt: TGCAGCGTTGGGGGGACCCAGGGGACCTACTCCTACGAGCAGTACTTC
cdr3_aa: CSVGGTQGTYSYEQYF

j_call: TRBJ2-1
v_call: TRBV6-1
d_call: TRBD2
clone_size: NA
cdr3_nt: TGTGCCAGCAGTGAAGTACTAGCGGATGAGCAGTTCTTC
cdr3_aa: CASSEVLADEQFF

j_call: TRBJ2-1
v_call: TRBV29-1
d_call: TRBD1
clone_size: NA
cdr3_nt: TGCAGCGCCCGGGACAGGGGACGAGGGGCCGCCTACAATGAGCAGTTCTTC
cdr3_aa: CSARDRGRGAAYNEQFF

j_call: TRBJ1-6
v_call: TRBV11-2
d_call: NA
clone_size: once
cdr3_nt: TGTGCCAGCAGCTTAACCAGTACCGATTCACCCCTCCACTTT
cdr3_aa: CASSLTSTDSPLHF

j_call: TRBJ1-2
v_call: TRBV10-3
d_call: NA
clone_size: once
cdr3_nt: TGTGCCATCAGAAGTCGGGCCAGGGAGGCGATAAACTATGGCTACACCTTC
cdr3_aa: CAIRSRAREAINYGYTF

j_call: TRBJ1-2
v_call: TRBV5-5
d_call: TRBD1
clone_size: NA
cdr3_nt: TGTGCCAGCAGCCTCGGACAGGACGGATATGGCTACACCTTC
cdr3_aa: CASSLGQDGYGYTF

j_call: TRBJ2-3
v_call: TRBV5-4
d_call: NA
clone_size: NA
cdr3_nt: TGTGCCAGCAGCTTGGCTAGGCAATCTAGCACAGATACGCAGTATTTT
cdr3_aa: CASSLARQSSTDTQYF

j_call: TRBJ2-2
v_call: TRBV7-8
d_call: TRBD1
clone_size: NA
cdr3_nt: TGTGCCAGCAGGGGCCGGGACAGCAACACCGGGGAGCTGTTTTTT
cdr3_aa: CASRGRDSNTGELFF

j_call: TRBJ2-2
v_call: TRBV2
d_call: TRBD2
clone_size: NA
cdr3_nt: TGTGCCAGCAGAAGACTAGCGGGAGGGAACACCGGGGAGCTGTTTTTT
cdr3_aa: CASRRLAGGNTGELFF

j_call: TRBJ2-7
v_call: TRBV19
d_call: NA
clone_size: NA
cdr3_nt: TGTGCCAGTAGTATATCTAGCCCCTACGAGCAGTACTTC
cdr3_aa: CASSISSPYEQYF

j_call: TRBJ1-1
v_call: TRBV6-5
d_call: TRBD1
clone_size: NA
cdr3_nt: TGTGCCAGCAGCTGGGACAGGGGGACCACTGAAGCTTTCTTT
cdr3_aa: CASSWDRGTTEAFF

j_call: TRBJ2-1
v_call: TRBV5-1
d_call: NA
clone_size: NA
cdr3_nt: TGCGCCAGCAGCTTGGTAGGACAGTACAATGAGCAGTTCTTC
cdr3_aa: CASSLVGQYNEQFF

j_call: TRBJ2-2
v_call: TRBV7-9
d_call: NA
clone_size: NA
cdr3_nt: TGTGCCAGCAGTCGGGACACCGGGGAGCTGTTTTTT
cdr3_aa: CASSRDTGELFF

j_call: TRBJ1-5
v_call: TRBV19
d_call: TRBD1
clone_size: NA
cdr3_nt: TGTGCCAGTAGTATCCGCCCCTTGTCCGGGACAGGGGATTGGCCCCAGCATTTT
cdr3_aa: CASSIRPLSGTGDWPQHF

j_call: TRBJ2-2
v_call: TRBV4-1
d_call: TRBD2
clone_size: NA
cdr3_nt: TGCGCCAGCAGCCCCTTAGCGGGAGGGCCAGTCGGGGAGCTGTTTTTT
cdr3_aa: CASSPLAGGPVGELFF

j_call: TRBJ2-1
v_call: TRBV6-6
d_call: TRBD2
clone_size: NA
cdr3_nt: TGTGCCAGCAGCCATCTAGCGGGTTACTCCTACAATGAGCAGTTCTTC
cdr3_aa: CASSHLAGYSYNEQFF

j_call: TRBJ1-2
v_call: TRBV5-1
d_call: NA
clone_size: few
cdr3_nt: TGCGCCAGCAGCTTGGAAGGGGAATTGTATGGCTACACCTTC
cdr3_aa: CASSLEGELYGYTF

j_call: TRBJ2-1
v_call: TRBV6-5
d_call: TRBD2
clone_size: NA
cdr3_nt: TGTGCCAGCAGCTTAAAGCGGGGTTCCTACAATGAGCAGTTCTTC
cdr3_aa: CASSLKRGSYNEQFF

j_call: TRBJ2-5
v_call: TRBV30
d_call: NA
clone_size: NA
cdr3_nt: TGTGCCTGGAGTAATGGCGCAGGGCAAGAGACCCAGTACTTC
cdr3_aa: CAWSNGAGQETQYF

j_call: TRBJ1-1
v_call: TRBV7-3
d_call: NA
clone_size: NA
cdr3_nt: TGTGCCAGCAGCCAAAGCGGGGGCTCGGCTGAAGCTTTCTTT
cdr3_aa: CASSQSGGSAEAFF

j_call: TRBJ2-3
v_call: TRBV9
d_call: NA
clone_size: NA
cdr3_nt: TGTGCCAGCGGGGCGGGGCAGGCAGATACGCAGTATTTT
cdr3_aa: CASGAGQADTQYF

j_call: TRBJ2-3
v_call: TRBV14
d_call: TRBD2
clone_size: NA
cdr3_nt: TGTGCCAGCAGCCAAGTTCGCGGGGGGCTGGATACGCAGTATTTT
cdr3_aa: CASSQVRGGLDTQYF

j_call: TRBJ1-4
v_call: TRBV7-3
d_call: TRBD1
clone_size: NA
cdr3_nt: TGTGCCAGCAGCTTAACGGGACAGGGGAATGAAAAACTGTTTTTT
cdr3_aa: CASSLTGQGNEKLFF